The 28 T cell receptor beta chains listed next were all sequenced from one sample in a study of cytomegalovirus exposure and HLA in healthy donors. The PCR had 60 Vbeta and 13 Jbeta primers. Generated by immunoSEQ multiplex PCR, the TCRdb table keeps only in-frame clones and is missing some. The sample carries roughly 150,000 clones, 60% to 80% recorded once. The sequencing sample was made of PBMCs. All receptors come from a man aged 18-30 years in good health and CMV-seropositive.

The CDR3, as DNA: TGTGCCAGCAGCTTTGGACTCTCCTACGAGCAGTACTTC. Its protein is CASSFGLSYEQYF. This chain uses TRBV11-2 with TRBJ2-7, with D possibly being TRBD2 (5 bases). V was pared by 3 bases and J by 0 bases, with 6 bases between. This CDR3 has 13 residues. The germline V gene has CDR1 SGHAT and CDR2 FQNNGV.

This rearrangement joins TRBV5-4 to TRBJ2-3; D ambiguous. Germline V gene lookup returns CDR1 SGHNT and CDR2 YYREEE (reference sequence). The CDR3 is 15 residues long. Trimming pared 3 bases from V and 0 bases from J, leaving 11 bases between. The CDR3 sequence: CASSSLAPSTDTQYF. The DNA of the CDR3 is TGTGCCAGCAGCTCCCTGGCACCTAGCACAGATACGCAGTATTTT.

This rearrangement joins TRBV28 to TRBJ1-2; 8 bases line up with TRBD1. Germline lookup yields CDR1 MDHEN and CDR2 SYDVKM. The CDR3 runs to 16 residues. Trimming removed 6 bases from V and 3 bases from J; junction bases left unmatched: 12. In nucleotides, the CDR3 is TGTGCCAGCAGCAAGCCAGGGGGCGCTTTTTACTATGGCTACACCTTC. As protein: CASSKPGGAFYYGYTF.

This clone has only one observation. V is TRBV5-1 and J is TRBJ2-7; 9 positions match TRBD2. The length of the CDR3 is 16 residues. Germline assignment: CDR1 SGHRS and CDR2 YFSETQ. J was trimmed by 5 bases and V by 3 bases; bases with no gene match: 12. The CDR3 sequence is CASSWDSSGRQNEQYF. The CDR3 DNA reads as TGCGCCAGCAGCTGGGATTCGAGCGGGAGGCAGAACGAGCAGTACTTC.

This chain connects TRBV7-9 to TRBJ1-1; tentative D call: TRBD1 (6 bases). The CDR3 spans 14 residues. V was shortened by 1 base and J by 5 bases, with 11 bases between the two germline ends. CDR1 is SEHNR and CDR2 is FQNEAQ in the germline V gene (reference sequence). The CDR3 nucleotides are TGTGCCAGCAGCTTAGGAGGGGGTTGGACTGAAGCTTTCTTT. This gives the protein CASSLGGGWTEAFF.

The rearrangement joins TRBV28 to TRBJ1-5; no clear D gene. The germline V gene has CDR1 MDHEN and CDR2 SYDVKM. CDR3 length: 17 amino acids. The ends were cut back, 0 bases at V and 2 bases at J, with 14 bases in the middle. The CDR3 DNA reads as TGTGCCAGCAGTTTATGGTTGTTAAAGGAGGGCAATCAGCCCCAGCATTTT. Encoded protein: CASSLWLLKEGNQPQHF.

The rearrangement uses TRBV28 and TRBJ2-4; D is possibly TRBD1 (6 bases). Germline values: CDR1 MDHEN, CDR2 SYDVKM. The CDR3 extends over 16 amino acids. Trimming shortened V by 2 bases and J by 1 base, and 12 bases separated the two germline ends. The DNA of the CDR3 is TGTGCCAGCAGTTTAGGGGGCGCACAGGCCAAAAACATTCAGTACTTC. This translates into CASSLGGAQAKNIQYF.

This rearrangement joins TRBV7-6 to TRBJ1-2; D is perhaps TRBD1 (5 bases). The germline gives CDR1 SGHVS, CDR2 FNYEAQ. Trimming stripped 5 bases from V and 1 base from J, with 8 bases between. The length of the CDR3 is 13 residues. CDR3: CASSAGLNYGYTF. DNA of the CDR3: TGTGCCAGCAGCGCGGGACTTAACTATGGCTACACCTTC.

The chain links TRBV28 to TRBJ1-1; a possible D gene is TRBD1 (5 bases). The CDR3 has 15 residues. Per germline, CDR1 MDHEN and CDR2 SYDVKM. The V end was cut by 2 bases, the J end by 3 bases, with 13 bases between. The CDR3 spells CASSLTKGADTEAFF. The CDR3 DNA reads TGTGCCAGCAGTTTAACTAAAGGGGCCGACACTGAAGCTTTCTTT.

The rearrangement joins TRBV19 to TRBJ2-3; a possible D gene is TRBD2 (5 bases). In germline, CDR1 is LNHDA, CDR2 SQIVND (reference sequence). CDR3 length: 14 residues. V gave up 8 bases and J gave up 5 bases, with 17 bases separating them. The CDR3 loop is CASAQRSGEDTQYF. DNA for the CDR3: TGTGCCAGTGCGCAGCGGTCCGGCGAAGATACGCAGTATTTT.

The CDR3 loop is CASSLSLSGDTQYF. Written as DNA, the CDR3 is TGTGCCAGCAGTTTATCGCTGTCAGGTGATACGCAGTATTTT. The V gene is TRBV27, the J gene TRBJ2-3; D is ambiguous. The CDR3 is made up of 14 amino acids. Germline V gives CDR1 MNHEY, CDR2 SMNVEV (reference sequence). V lost 0 bases to trimming and J lost 6 bases, with 10 bases between them.

The chain joins TRBV27 to TRBJ2-2; 9 bases line up with TRBD2. J was trimmed by 5 bases and V by 6 bases; bases with no gene match: 4. The CDR3 has 14 residues. Germline CDR1 MNHEY, CDR2 SMNVEV (reference sequence). In nucleotides, the CDR3 is TGTGCCAGCAGGGCTAGCGGGATAACCGGGGAGCTGTTTTTT. It encodes CASRASGITGELFF.

In this sample, this clone turned up a few times. The V gene is TRBV28, the J gene TRBJ2-7; 7 nucleotides align to TRBD2. J gave up 6 bases and V 10 bases, and 12 bases lay outside the gene matches. The germline V gene has CDR1 MDHEN and CDR2 SYDVKM. The CDR3 is 13 residues long. CDR3 in DNA: TGTGCCACCCTTCGGGGGGTTGGCCCCGAGCAGTACTTC. This sequence encodes CATLRGVGPEQYF.

In this sample, this clone turned up a few times. The chain uses TRBV2 and TRBJ2-1, with 8 nucleotides matching TRBD2. Unmatched junction bases numbered 9, after V lost 10 bases and J lost 7 bases. CDR1 SNHLY and CDR2 FYNNEI come from the germline V gene. The CDR3 covers 13 residues. This CDR3 is CATGGYSGNEQFF. The DNA of the CDR3 is TGTGCCACGGGAGGGTATAGCGGGAATGAGCAGTTCTTC.

The rearrangement links TRBV11-3 to TRBJ2-2, with TRBD2 as a possible D gene (5 bases). Germline loops: CDR1 SGHNT, CDR2 YENEEA. This CDR3 is built from 14 residues. Trimming removed 5 bases at V and 6 bases at J, with 13 bases between. The CDR3 DNA reads as TGTGCCAGCAGCCCCAGGAGGAGCTCCGGGGAGCTGTTTTTT. It yields the protein CASSPRRSSGELFF. The variable domain in full, with the rest retrieved from reference TRBV11-3 and TRBJ2-2, is EAGVVQSPRYKIIEKKQPVAFWCNPISGHNTLYWYLQNLGQGPELLIRYENEEAVDDSQLPKDRFSAERLKGVDSTLKIQPAELGDSAVYLCASSPRRSSGELFFGEGSRLTVL.

V and J are TRBV7-9 and TRBJ2-7, with D maybe TRBD1 (6 bases). This CDR3 is built from 15 residues. Trimming removed 5 bases at V and 9 bases at J, with 23 bases between. The germline CDR1 and CDR2 sequences are SEHNR and FQNEAQ (reference sequence). The CDR3 nucleotides are TGTGCCAGCAGCCCCGAGTGGGGGCAGGTTAGCCGGCAGTACTTC. It encodes CASSPEWGQVSRQYF.

This chain joins TRBV5-6 and TRBJ2-1; possible D gene TRBD2, 7 bases. Looked up from germline, CDR1 is SGHDT and CDR2 is YYEEEE. Trimming shortened V by 0 bases and J by 10 bases, and 14 bases separated the two germline ends. The length of the CDR3 is 14 residues. DNA for the CDR3: TGTGCCAGCAGCTTGGGCGGGGGCGGTGGGGAGCAGTTCTTC. Protein product: CASSLGGGGGEQFF.

This chain joins TRBV28 and TRBJ1-2; unclear D gene. The CDR3 length is 15 residues. V shed 1 base and J shed 1 base, with 10 bases lying between them. Germline V gene lookup returns CDR1 MDHEN and CDR2 SYDVKM. The CDR3 spells CASSLSATGNYGYTF. DNA for the CDR3: TGTGCCAGCAGTTTATCTGCGACGGGTAACTATGGCTACACCTTC.

This chain connects TRBV23-1 to TRBJ2-1; 9 nucleotides align to TRBD1. TRBV23-1 is recorded as an ORF, its role being uncertain. This CDR3 comprises 13 residues. Trimming cost V 6 bases and J 8 bases; bases outside gene matches: 5. The CDR3 is CASSGTGMDEQFF. The CDR3 nucleotides read TGCGCCAGCAGCGGGACAGGGATGGATGAGCAGTTCTTC.

The chain has TRBV11-2 and TRBJ2-7; 9 positions agree with TRBD2. The CDR3 runs 16 residues. Germline lookup yields CDR1 SGHAT and CDR2 FQNNGV. V was pared by 1 base and J by 7 bases, with 11 bases of the junction left unmatched. In nucleotides, the CDR3 is TGTGCCAGCAGCTTAGGTGGTAGCGGGAGAGGGGGTGAGCAGTACTTC. This codes for CASSLGGSGRGGEQYF.

V gene TRBV28 combines with J gene TRBJ2-7; D remains unclear. Trimming left V 1 base short and J 4 bases short, with 11 bases between. The V gene's germline CDR1 is MDHEN and CDR2 SYDVKM. This CDR3 region has 14 residues. The CDR3 nucleotides read TGTGCCAGCAGTTTATACGGCGGAATTTACGAGCAGTACTTC. It encodes CASSLYGGIYEQYF.

The gene calls are TRBV28 and TRBJ2-1; TRBD2 agrees at 11 bases. CDR3 size: 20 residues. V gave up 6 bases and J gave up 0 bases; unmatched junction bases: 16. The germline CDR1 and CDR2 sequences are MDHEN and SYDVKM. CDR3 in DNA: TGTGCCAGCAGCCCCTTTGGCATAGCGGGAGGGCCGAGCTCCTACAATGAGCAGTTCTTC. Protein product: CASSPFGIAGGPSSYNEQFF. Supplemented by reference TRBV28 and TRBJ2-1, the full variable domain reads DVKVTQSSRYLVKRTGEKVFLECVQDMDHENMFWYRQDPGLGLRLIYFSYDVKMKEKGDIPEGYSVSREKKERFSLILESASTNQTSMYLCASSPFGIAGGPSSYNEQFFGPGTRLTVL.

This clone was observed a handful of times. The chain carries TRBV13 and TRBJ1-1; D not certain. The CDR3 totals 13 residues. V gave up 5 bases and J gave up 2 bases, with 9 bases separating them. The germline gives CDR1 PRHDT, CDR2 FYEKMQ (reference sequence). CDR3 amino acids: CASSPPLNTEAFF. In DNA, the CDR3 is TGTGCCAGCAGCCCCCCCCTAAACACTGAAGCTTTCTTT.

The chain recombines TRBV7-2 with TRBJ2-7; no clear D gene. Trimming shortened V by 5 bases and J by 4 bases, and 12 bases separated the two germline ends. CDR3 length: 13 residues. The germline gives CDR1 SGHTA, CDR2 FQGNSA. CDR3 nucleotides: TGTGCCAGCAGCACGCACCCGGTTTACGAGCAGTACTTC. Its translation is CASSTHPVYEQYF.

J is TRBJ2-1 and V is TRBV9, with D possibly TRBD2 on 6 matching bases. The CDR3 covers 17 residues. Trimming shortened V by 0 bases and J by 0 bases, and 13 bases separated the two germline ends. Germline V CDR1 and CDR2: SGDLS, YYNGEE. The CDR3 reads CASSVAGGASSYNEQFF. The CDR3 DNA sequence: TGTGCCAGCAGCGTAGCCGGCGGGGCGAGCTCCTACAATGAGCAGTTCTTC.

The chain uses TRBV7-2 and TRBJ2-1, with D perhaps TRBD1 (6 bases). The CDR3 extends over 19 amino acids. Trimming removed 5 bases at V and 7 bases at J, with 30 bases between. Germline CDR1 reads SGHTA; CDR2 reads FQGNSA. This CDR3 is CASSPKGDRPSALGNEQFF. CDR3 coding DNA: TGTGCCAGCAGCCCAAAGGGGGATCGTCCCAGCGCCCTCGGGAATGAGCAGTTCTTC.

This chain uses TRBV7-2 with TRBJ2-7, with a tentative D call TRBD2 (5 bases). The CDR3 has 12 amino acids. V dropped 5 bases and J dropped 3 bases, with 8 bases sitting between them. In germline, CDR1 is SGHTA, CDR2 FQGNSA. This chain's CDR3 is CASSGLFYEQYF. CDR3 bases: TGTGCCAGCAGCGGACTCTTCTACGAGCAGTACTTC. Full variable domain (outside the CDR3, taken from reference TRBV7-2 and TRBJ2-7): GAGVSQSPSNKVTEKGKDVELRCDPISGHTALYWYRQSLGQGLEFLIYFQGNSAPDKSGLPSDRFSAERTGGSVSTLTIQRTQQEDSAVYLCASSGLFYEQYFGPGTRLTVT.

This clone was picked up a small number of times. The V call is TRBV4-1, the J call TRBJ1-1, with D perhaps TRBD1 (6 bases). The length of the CDR3 is 15 residues. V lost 0 bases, J lost 7 bases, and 15 bases lay in between. Germline loops: CDR1 MGHRA, CDR2 YSYEKL. The CDR3 region is CASSQEYQGPGEAFF. In nucleotides, the CDR3 is TGCGCCAGCAGCCAAGAATATCAGGGGCCGGGTGAAGCTTTCTTT.